This note documents a single TCR beta chain sequence. Its antigen is still unknown. Base qualities are not recorded, but no much larger clone differs from it by a single base. The data stem from a study of cytomegalovirus exposure and HLA in healthy donors (TCRdb year 2017). With respect to the entire study: According to an earlier analysis of 550 to 700 of the donors, about 180 million T cells yielded some 110 million unique TCR beta sequences and 276 Gb of sequence data. Approximately 300 gigabases of sequencing data and 91 million or so unique TCR sequences made up an early release that covered 640 HLA-typed donors. Of the roughly 410 genotyped donors, less than 85% were placed in the genetic ancestry cluster associated with self-reported Caucasian donors. The aim of the study was to test whether cataloging public T cell receptors could identify signatures of past pathogen exposure. The study profiled the T cell repertoires of more than 500 subjects by immunosequencing and related them to cytomegalovirus serostatus. Besides the first cohort of under 700 subjects, a separate validation cohort made up of about 120 different subjects was used. The study combined high-throughput TCR immunosequencing, statistical association of individual TCRs with disease status, and machine learning to predict cytomegalovirus infection status. In a later analysis, previously published TCR beta repertoires from 500 to 750 donors were re-analyzed and high-resolution HLA genotyping was added so that TCR occurrence patterns could be studied. In the later analysis, no new phenotypic data were used to find candidate immune exposures; instead, reliance was placed on TCR beta sequences and their occurrence across donors. An earlier analysis of around 540 of the donors applied high-throughput TCR beta sequencing to assess whether each TCR beta V gene segment acted as functional or pseudogenic. Donor age, sex, ethnicity and CMV serostatus were compiled together with the repertoire data. A later genetic analysis took genome-wide SNP genotypes for about three fifths of the 666 donors and used that subset as a discovery cohort. Every repertoire in the discovery cohort had been generated on one and the same sequencing platform. Both class I and class II loci were covered by HLA typing, at four-digit resolution. The number of typed donors differed by locus: roughly 620-640 for A, B, C, DRB1 and DQB1; 522 for DQA1; 600 to 610 for DPA1; and about 450 for DPB1. Roughly 5 DR-DQ haplotypes were treated as single units for association and clustering because of strong linkage in the cohort. Among a few hundred genotyped donors of the cohort, an average of around 240,000 unique TCR beta nucleotide sequences were sequenced per donor, roughly 20% of them non-productive. Broad study findings and their caveats: Immune exposure information for the cohort was limited to CMV serostatus. The sequencing pipeline was judged likely to have produced a cluster of highly shared sequence variants as a technical artifact. HLA typing was unavailable for some donors at each locus, so association tests used only the typed subset. According to the authors, the approach could potentially be generalized to other disease states and immunological phenotypes. Compared with the roughly 700-donor mean, donors in an Asian-associated ancestry cluster had fewer N-insertions in productive TCRs, according to a later genetic analysis. Over 15 rarely observed V segments, including chromosome 9 orphons, were excluded from the earlier analysis of approximately 500 of the donors because counts were too low. Linkage disequilibrium might explain the correlated functional status among segregating V segments, but an unknown experimental factor could not be ruled out. Assigning TCR associations to individual alleles was difficult when HLA alleles, especially DR and DQ, strongly co-occurred. In a later analysis, HLA-associated TCR beta chains showed more clonal expansion and lower generation probabilities than non-associated chains that were equally common. According to a later analysis, most CMV-associated TCR beta chains appeared to be HLA-restricted, and the HLA associations seemed to be driven largely by CMV exposure. The study gave a list of about 160 TCR beta chains associated with cytomegalovirus. In an earlier analysis of more than 450 of the donors, most TCR beta V segments were observed in productive rearrangements about 87% or about 30% of the time, broadly matching IMGT annotations. In vitro tests confirmed that three of the cytomegalovirus-associated TCR beta chains recognize cytomegalovirus antigens. In a later analysis, TCR association rates were found to vary across HLA loci, with the most associated TCRs seen for DRB1 alleles and the fewest for HLA-C alleles. According to a later analysis, parvovirus B19, influenza, CMV and Epstein-Barr virus appeared linked to several top co-occurrence clusters. The presence/absence analyses assumed that sequencing depth was roughly uniform across donors, and that assumption may not be true. A further reported finding was that TCR beta sequences accurately predicted the HLA-A and HLA-B alleles for most subjects in the first cohort. Most TCR sequences were seen in very few donors, while some public TCRs were found in many individuals. V-gene and J-gene trimming of TCR beta chains was associated with a missense DCLRE1C variant in a later genetic analysis, and the association was replicated in an independent cohort. Only TCR beta chains were sequenced in this cohort, and the absence of alpha or paired-chain data limited detectable features. In both the original and validation cohorts, the classifier was reported to diagnose cytomegalovirus status with high specificity and sensitivity. At a false discovery rate of 0.05, a later analysis linked around 15,000 TCR beta sequences to specific HLA alleles.

The protocol used for the library was the immunoSEQ multiplex PCR assay. For the multiplex PCR, a mixture combining 60 forward primers for TCR Vbeta segments and 13 reverse primers for TCR Jbeta segments was used. The CDR3 region of rearranged TCR beta genes was amplified from genomic DNA by a multiplex PCR assay. The Illumina HiSeq System was used to sequence the amplified TCR beta libraries as 87-base-pair reads. In the paper's pipeline: Across the 666 repertoires, a later analysis counted approximately 83 million unique TCR beta chains, some 11 million of which were shared by at least two donors. Raw reads were error-corrected and collapsed into unique sequences with a nearest-neighbor algorithm that merged closely related sequences to remove PCR and sequencing errors. CDR3 sequences were aligned to IMGT reference sequences to assign V, D and J gene segments. For a sequence to be retained, a match of at least six nucleotides was required to both a V gene segment and a J gene segment. Rearrangements were called productive when the CDR3 lacked stop codons and stayed in frame with V and J; all others were non-productive. Following IMGT convention, CDR3 was defined as the stretch from the second conserved V-encoded cysteine to the conserved J-encoded phenylalanine. The earlier analysis of more than 450 of the donors excluded sequences that lacked an unambiguous match to a single V gene segment. In an earlier analysis of approximately 590 of the donors, a V segment was called functional when productive rearrangements were above 56.7%, and segregating when the standard deviation between donors exceeded 5%. A statistical classification framework was built for diagnosing cytomegalovirus status from the catalog of TCR beta chain sequences. A later analysis assigned V and J genes by comparing TCR nucleotide sequences with IMGT/GENE-DB human TR gene sequences. A later analysis assigned CDR3 sequences and most-parsimonious VDJ recombination scenarios with the TCRdist pipeline. In a later analysis, each TCR beta chain was defined by its CDR3 amino acid sequence together with its V-gene family, and reads without a unique V-gene family were excluded. A later analysis removed 550 to 700 highly shared, low-generation-probability nucleotide sequences to deal with suspected cross-contamination and a sequencing artifact. For each public chain, a later analysis derived a clonal expansion index from normalized ranks of inferred template counts within each repertoire. In a later analysis, generation probabilities were computed with a VDJ recombination model fitted to out-of-frame rearrangements, and the resulting probabilities were checked against IGoR. Hypergeometric tests were used in a later analysis to score TCR-TCR, TCR-HLA and TCR-CMV co-occurrence, with a repertoire-size bias correction applied to the TCR pairs. A later analysis estimated false discovery rates by permuting HLA or CMV assignments 20 times. In a later analysis, co-occurring TCRs were grouped using DBSCAN, and TCRdist sequence similarity was added for clustering within HLA-allele-positive subsets. Repertoires with fewer than 30,000 or more than 120,000 public chains, plus five repertoires with anomalous nucleotide sharing, were excluded from co-occurrence clustering. Imported from immuneACCESS, the table was reduced by TCRdb to in-frame sequences with V and J called. These copies leave out some clones; in studies compared against another copy, an unresolved V gene accounts for under half, and the cause of the remainder is not known. V and J calls and clone size are given by that table; D and trimming were obtained from the DNA. A total of around 220,000 clones appear in this sample, 70% to 80% of them only once. Clones ranked in the top ten supply 15% to 17% of the sample.

The cohort comprised 550 to 700 healthy bone marrow donors. At the time of sampling, all cohort members were nominally healthy, though unrecorded immune exposures were likely present. The donor was CMV seronegative and belonged to the group of 352 seronegative cohort members. Each donor provided a peripheral blood sample, and peripheral blood mononuclear cells were used for TCR beta sequencing. Genomic DNA extraction from the blood cell samples was performed with the Qiagen DNeasy Blood Extraction Kit. The sample comprised PBMCs. This receptor was obtained from a man aged 35-49 years in good health and CMV-seronegative.

This receptor carries the CDR3 CASSIGQTHYGYTF. The base sequence is TGTGCCAGTAGTATCGGACAGACCCACTATGGCTACACCTTC. Rearrangement joined TRBV19 to TRBJ1-2; TRBD1 could be the D gene, as 6 bases match. Inclusive of the bounding cysteine and phenylalanine, the CDR3 is 14 residues long. Here the CDR3 DNA is all that survives: 42 bases in frame from base 1. In the germline V gene (reference sequence), CDR1 corresponds to LNHDA and CDR2 to SQIVND. V is clipped by 3 bases and J by 3 bases, and the sequence between their germline boundaries is 11 bases long.